The clone carrying this TCR beta chain was detected only a few times. Its target is not known. These data are taken from a study of siplizumab effects on memory and regulatory T cells. The study, taken as a whole, reports: For siplizumab cultures, the suppressive function of their proliferating Tregs was not confirmed. Fewer alloreactive sequences mapped to unstimulated CD4+ memory cells under siplizumab. Major contributors to the alloresponse seemed to be naive T cells, which also appeared more diverse than memory cells.

In germline, CDR1 is SGHRS, CDR2 YFSETQ. V lost 0 bases, J lost 7 bases, and 11 bases lay in between. This CDR3 has 13 residues. Clones were sequenced by immunoSEQ multiplex PCR, and TCRdb holds only the in-frame ones, with some missing. Of 100,000 or so clones detected, approximately 94% appear once; the ten largest clones hold 1% to 1.5%. This chain links TRBV5-1 with TRBJ2-7; perhaps D is TRBD1 or TRBD2 (5 bases each). The clonotype was recovered from a human donor in good health. The sample consisted of non-Treg CD4+ T cells sorted from blood. The CDR3 spells CASSLAGTEEQYF. The CDR3 DNA follows: TGCGCCAGCAGCTTGGCCGGGACGGAAGAGCAGTACTTC.